A single sample gave rise to the 15 T cell receptor beta chains below, sequenced in a study of OX40 agonist ivuxolimab in advanced cancers. Using immunoSEQ multiplex PCR, the repertoire was profiled, and TCRdb retains in-frame clones only, with some absent. Among 55,000 to 65,000 clones listed, approximately 86% were seen once. The sequencing used CD4+ or CD8+ T cells sorted from blood, collected in a trial of the OX40 agonist ivuxolimab. The receptors were sampled from an adult with an advanced solid tumor such as melanoma, head and neck, liver or kidney cancer.

The V call is TRBV28, the J call TRBJ2-7; 9 nucleotides match TRBD1. The CDR3 loop spans 15 amino acids. Germline values: CDR1 MDHEN, CDR2 SYDVKM. The trim removed 6 bases at V and 4 bases at J, leaving 10 bases unmatched. The CDR3 nucleotides are TGTGCCAGCAGGTCCGACAGGGGGTGGGAGTACGAGCAGTACTTC. This sequence encodes CASRSDRGWEYEQYF.

This CDR3 reads CASSQDPRAGQRGNEQFF. As DNA, the CDR3 is TGCGCCAGCAGCCAAGATCCCCGGGCAGGCCAACGGGGCAATGAGCAGTTCTTC. The gene calls are TRBV4-1 and TRBJ2-1; D perhaps matches TRBD2 (5 bases). CDR1 is MGHRA and CDR2 is YSYEKL in the germline V gene. V lost 0 bases and J 6 bases, leaving 21 bases between the germline ends. The CDR3 has 18 amino acids.

This chain links TRBV6-5 with TRBJ2-7; D may be TRBD2 (5 bases). CDR3 length: 15 residues. Per germline, CDR1 MNHEY and CDR2 SVGAGI. Trimming shortened V by 2 bases and J by 0 bases, and 11 bases separated the two germline ends. The CDR3 coding sequence is TGTGCCAGCAGTTACACCGGGGTCATCTCCTACGAGCAGTACTTC. This translates into CASSYTGVISYEQYF.

V gene TRBV7-3 combines with J gene TRBJ2-2; no definite D call. The germline V gene encodes CDR1 SGHTA and CDR2 FQGTGA. V shed 5 bases and J shed 1 base, with 11 bases lying between them. This CDR3 contains 15 residues. The CDR3 nucleotides are TGTGCCAGCAGCCGTGTCGCGGTGAACACCGGGGAGCTGTTTTTT. This codes for CASSRVAVNTGELFF.

This sequence joins TRBV7-2 and TRBJ1-1; D unclear. The V end lost 1 base, the J end lost 4 bases, and 10 bases lay between the germline ends. The CDR3 covers 14 residues. Germline V gene lookup returns CDR1 SGHTA and CDR2 FQGNSA. CDR3 protein: CASSLDSLGTEAFF. DNA of the CDR3: TGTGCCAGCAGCTTAGACAGCCTCGGCACTGAAGCTTTCTTT.

This chain uses TRBV2 with TRBJ1-1; D remains ambiguous. The length of the CDR3 is 11 residues. From germline, CDR1 is SNHLY and CDR2 FYNNEI. V lost 4 bases and J 5 bases, leaving 5 bases between the germline ends. Written as DNA, the CDR3 is TGTGCCAGCAGTGTGGTAACTGAAGCTTTCTTT. This sequence encodes CASSVVTEAFF.

The genes are TRBV2 and TRBJ2-2, with D tentatively TRBD1 (6 bases). Trimming shortened V by 3 bases and J by 7 bases, and 12 bases separated the two germline ends. The CDR3 covers 14 residues. Germline CDR1 and CDR2: SNHLY and FYNNEI. CDR3 region: CASSEAGAGGELFF. The CDR3, as DNA: TGTGCCAGCAGTGAGGCAGGGGCGGGCGGGGAGCTGTTTTTT.

There are a few counts of this clone. This rearrangement joins TRBV5-1 to TRBJ2-1; maybe TRBD2 (6 bases). This CDR3 is 15 amino acids long. V lost 0 bases and J 0 bases, leaving 7 bases between the germline ends. Germline CDR1 SGHRS, CDR2 YFSETQ. This CDR3 reads CASSLEGLSYNEQFF. CDR3 DNA: TGCGCCAGCAGCTTGGAGGGACTCTCCTACAATGAGCAGTTCTTC. Drawing the rest from reference TRBV5-1 and TRBJ2-1, the complete variable domain is KAGVTQTPRYLIKTRGQQVTLSCSPISGHRSVSWYQQTPGQGLQFLFEYFSETQRNKGNFPGRFSGRQFSNSRSEMNVSTLELGDSALYLCASSLEGLSYNEQFFGPGTRLTVL.

The chain has TRBV19 and TRBJ2-2, with D tentatively TRBD2 (6 bases). The ends were cut back, 10 bases at V and 5 bases at J, with 20 bases in the middle. Per germline, CDR1 LNHDA and CDR2 SQIVND (reference sequence). The CDR3 is made up of 15 amino acids. This CDR3 reads CATQRGLDITGELFF. The CDR3 DNA follows: TGTGCCACTCAAAGGGGACTCGATATAACCGGGGAGCTGTTTTTT.

This clone has more than one count but fewer than ten. The chain joins TRBV28 to TRBJ1-2; D gene unclear. CDR3 size: 13 residues. Germline CDR1 and CDR2: MDHEN and SYDVKM. Trimming shortened V by 6 bases and J by 3 bases, and 11 bases separated the two germline ends. The CDR3 region is CASSLQTDYGYTF. Written as DNA, the CDR3 is TGTGCCAGCAGCTTACAGACGGACTATGGCTACACCTTC.

The CDR3 spells CASSLGTGRSGNTIYF. CDR3 bases: TGTGCCAGCAGCCTCGGGACAGGGCGTTCTGGAAACACCATATATTTT. The rearrangement uses TRBV7-2 and TRBJ1-3; TRBD1 agrees at 9 bases. The CDR3 runs to 16 residues. The V gene end was trimmed by 5 bases and the J gene end by 1 base; junction bases not matched to a gene: 6. Germline-derived CDR1 and CDR2 are SGHTA and FQGNSA.

The chain links TRBV15 to TRBJ2-7; D may be TRBD2 (5 bases). Germline V gene lookup returns CDR1 LNHNV and CDR2 YYDKDF (reference sequence). The CDR3 loop spans 13 amino acids. Trimming cost V 1 base and J 7 bases, with 11 bases left between them. The CDR3 DNA reads TGTGCCACCAGCAGAGGGACGTCGGGGGAGCAGTACTTC. Its translation is CATSRGTSGEQYF.

The chain employs TRBV29-1 and TRBJ1-2; D is possibly TRBD1 (5 bases). Trimming took 6 bases from V and 3 from J, leaving 14 bases between them. CDR3 length: 13 residues. Germline CDR1 is SQVTM and CDR2 is ANQGSEA. Here the CDR3 reads CSVMGLGDYGYTF. As DNA, the CDR3 is TGCAGCGTGATGGGACTGGGGGACTATGGCTACACCTTC.

The chain recombines TRBV18 with TRBJ2-5, with 9 nucleotides matching TRBD1. The germline CDR1 and CDR2 sequences are KGHSH and LQKENI. The V segment lost 4 bases and the J segment 1 base; nucleotides outside the gene matches: 4. The CDR3 covers 15 residues. CDR3 sequence (DNA): TGTGCCAGCTCACTGGGACAGGGTCCCCAAGAGACCCAGTACTTC. Its protein is CASSLGQGPQETQYF.

The chain combines TRBV18 with TRBJ1-4; D ambiguous. Germline V CDR1 and CDR2: KGHSH, LQKENI. Trimming cost V 6 bases and J 0 bases, with 8 bases left between them. The CDR3 runs to 14 residues. CDR3 sequence (DNA): TGTGCCAGCTCCCCAAGGGCAACTAATGAAAAACTGTTTTTT. It is translated as CASSPRATNEKLFF.